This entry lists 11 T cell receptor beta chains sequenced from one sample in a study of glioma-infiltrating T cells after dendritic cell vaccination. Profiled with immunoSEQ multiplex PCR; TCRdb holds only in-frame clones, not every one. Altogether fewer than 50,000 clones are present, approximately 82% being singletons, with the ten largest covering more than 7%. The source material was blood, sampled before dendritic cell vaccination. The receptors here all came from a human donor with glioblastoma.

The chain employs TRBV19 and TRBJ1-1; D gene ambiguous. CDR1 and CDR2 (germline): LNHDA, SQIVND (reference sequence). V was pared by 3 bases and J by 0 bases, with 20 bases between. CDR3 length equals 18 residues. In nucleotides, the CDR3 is TGTGCCAGTAGTATTCTCGGTAAGGAGCTTGATATGAACACTGAAGCTTTCTTT. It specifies CASSILGKELDMNTEAFF.

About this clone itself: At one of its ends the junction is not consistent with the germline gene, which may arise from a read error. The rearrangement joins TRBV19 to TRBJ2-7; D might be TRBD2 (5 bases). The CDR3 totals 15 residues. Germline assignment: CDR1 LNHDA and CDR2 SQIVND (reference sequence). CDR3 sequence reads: CASSIAGMSSYGQYF. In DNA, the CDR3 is TGTGCCAGTAGTATAGCGGGGATGAGCTCCTACGGGCAGTACTTC.

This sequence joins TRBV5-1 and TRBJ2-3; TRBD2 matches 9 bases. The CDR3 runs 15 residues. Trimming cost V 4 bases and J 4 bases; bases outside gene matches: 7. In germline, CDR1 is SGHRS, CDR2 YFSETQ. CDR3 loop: CASSPAASGADTQYF. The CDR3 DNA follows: TGCGCCAGCAGCCCCGCGGCTAGCGGGGCAGATACGCAGTATTTT.

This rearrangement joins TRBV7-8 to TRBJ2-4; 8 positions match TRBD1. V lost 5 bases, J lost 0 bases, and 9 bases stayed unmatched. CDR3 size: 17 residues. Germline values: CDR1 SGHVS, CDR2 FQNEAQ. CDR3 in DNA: TGTGCCAGCAGCGCCGAAAGGACAGGGATAGCCAAAAACATTCAGTACTTC. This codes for CASSAERTGIAKNIQYF.

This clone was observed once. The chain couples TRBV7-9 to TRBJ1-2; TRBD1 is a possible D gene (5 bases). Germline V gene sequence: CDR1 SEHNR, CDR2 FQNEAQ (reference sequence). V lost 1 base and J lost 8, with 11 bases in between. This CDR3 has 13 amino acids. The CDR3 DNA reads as TGTGCCAGCAGCTTAGGATTGACAGTCGGCTACACCTTC. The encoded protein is CASSLGLTVGYTF.

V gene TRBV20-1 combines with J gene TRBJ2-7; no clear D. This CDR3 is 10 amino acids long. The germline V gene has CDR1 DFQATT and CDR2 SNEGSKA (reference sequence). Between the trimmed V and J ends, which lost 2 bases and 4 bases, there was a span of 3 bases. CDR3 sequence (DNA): TGCAGTGCTAGACTGTACGAGCAGTACTTC. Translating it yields CSARLYEQYF.

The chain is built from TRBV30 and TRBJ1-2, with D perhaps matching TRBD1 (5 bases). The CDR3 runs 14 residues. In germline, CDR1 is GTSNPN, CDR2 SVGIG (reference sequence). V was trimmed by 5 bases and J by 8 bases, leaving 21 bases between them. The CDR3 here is CAWSTARGIRGYTF. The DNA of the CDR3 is TGTGCCTGGTCAACCGCCCGGGGGATTCGCGGCTACACCTTC.

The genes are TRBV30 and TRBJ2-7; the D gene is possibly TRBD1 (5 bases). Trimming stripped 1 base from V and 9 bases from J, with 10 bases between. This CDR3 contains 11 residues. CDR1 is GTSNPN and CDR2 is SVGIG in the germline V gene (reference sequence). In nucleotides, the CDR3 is TGTGCCTGGAGTGGGCAGGGAAGGCAGTACTTC. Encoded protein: CAWSGQGRQYF. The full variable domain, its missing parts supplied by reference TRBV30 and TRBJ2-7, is SQTIHQWPATLVQPVGSPLSLECTVEGTSNPNLYWYRQAAGRGLQLLFYSVGIGQISSEVPQNLSASRPQDRQFILSSKKLLLSDSGFYLCAWSGQGRQYFGPGTRLTVT.

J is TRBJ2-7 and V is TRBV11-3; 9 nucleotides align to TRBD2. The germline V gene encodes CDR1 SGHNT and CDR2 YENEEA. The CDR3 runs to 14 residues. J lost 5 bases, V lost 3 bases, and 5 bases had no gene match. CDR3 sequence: CASSFLSGGNEQYF. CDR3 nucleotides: TGTGCCAGCAGCTTTTTGAGCGGGGGGAACGAGCAGTACTTC.

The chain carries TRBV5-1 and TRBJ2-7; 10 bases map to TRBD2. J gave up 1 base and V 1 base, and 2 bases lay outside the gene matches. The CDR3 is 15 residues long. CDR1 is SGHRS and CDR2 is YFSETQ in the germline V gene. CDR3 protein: CASSLTSGESYEQYF. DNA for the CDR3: TGCGCCAGCAGCTTGACTAGCGGGGAGTCCTACGAGCAGTACTTC.

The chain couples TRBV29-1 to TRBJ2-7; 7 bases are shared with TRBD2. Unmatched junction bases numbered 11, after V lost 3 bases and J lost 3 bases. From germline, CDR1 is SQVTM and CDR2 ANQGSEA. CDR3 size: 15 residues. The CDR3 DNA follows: TGCAGCGTTGAGTGGGAGGGGTACTCCGGCTACGAGCAGTACTTC. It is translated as CSVEWEGYSGYEQYF.